This TCR beta chain emerged from a study of OX40 agonist ivuxolimab in advanced cancers. At the level of the study: All patients had ivuxolimab intravenously every 2 weeks at 0.01 to 10 mg/kg. Past anti-PD-1, anti-PD-L1 or anti-CTLA-4 therapy was accepted, and approximately 37% had received some.

A history of autoimmune disease or systemic immunosuppression excluded patients. Blood sampling took place at baseline, cycle 4 day 1, and cycle 7 day 1. Assay: immunoSEQ multiplex PCR; the TCRdb copy retains only in-frame clones and omits some. Among tens of thousands of clones listed, around 85% were seen once. This CDR3 comprises 11 residues. The germline V and J ends were trimmed by 4 bases and 8 bases, with 5 bases remaining between them. The germline gives CDR1 MDHEN, CDR2 SYDVKM. The V gene is TRBV28, the J gene TRBJ1-4; no firm D call. This specimen consisted of CD4+ or CD8+ T cells sorted from blood, obtained in a trial of the OX40 agonist ivuxolimab. The source is an adult with an advanced solid tumor such as melanoma, head and neck, liver or kidney cancer. The CDR3 sequence is CASSSVEKLFF. Written as DNA, the CDR3 is TGTGCCAGCAGTTCGGTAGAAAAACTGTTTTTT.